A single T cell receptor (beta chain) is shown here with its context. TCRdb's table, derived via immunoSEQ multiplex PCR, lists solely in-frame clones and lacks some. Of over 120,000 clones listed, approximately 81% are singletons. The data are from a study of blood T cell repertoires in COVID-19. Germline V gene sequence: CDR1 ENHRY, CDR2 SYGVKD. The CDR3 covers 14 residues. V gave up 7 bases and J gave up 8 bases; unmatched junction bases: 13. This receptor was obtained from a human donor with acute or convalescent COVID-19. The donor label of this sample is uncertain. The sequenced material came from peripheral blood. V usage is TRBV10-3 and J usage is TRBJ1-2; 7 bases line up with TRBD1. CDR3 bases: TGTGCCATCAAAATGATAACAGGGGTGGAGGGCTACACCTTC. As protein: CAIKMITGVEGYTF.